This T cell receptor beta chain is drawn from a study of blood T cell repertoires in COVID-19. This CDR3 is 13 amino acids long. V shed 0 bases and J shed 6 bases, with 7 bases lying between them. Germline CDR1 is SGHRS and CDR2 is YFSETQ. TCRdb's copy holds only in-frame clones and misses some; the assay was immunoSEQ multiplex PCR. The data contain hundreds of thousands of clones, 88% of them seen just once; the ten biggest clones take up 10% to 15%. The sample taken for sequencing was peripheral blood. V and J are TRBV5-1 and TRBJ2-4, with D unclear. The sequence came from a woman aged 45-65 years with COVID-19, enrolled during active disease. The CDR3 DNA is TGCGCCAGCAGCTTGGGTCAGGCAAACATTCAGTACTTC. Its translation: CASSLGQANIQYF.